This T cell receptor (beta chain) appears in the sequencing data of a study of cytomegalovirus exposure and HLA in healthy donors. Germline-derived CDR1 and CDR2 are SGHRS and YFSETQ. The CDR3 has 16 residues. The germline V and J ends were trimmed by 1 base and 5 bases, with 15 bases remaining between them. Primers for the PCR totalled 60 Vbeta and 13 Jbeta. Clones were read by immunoSEQ multiplex PCR, and TCRdb kept only the in-frame ones, dropping some. The table has 35,000 to 40,000 clones, 70% to 75% seen once. The chain links TRBV5-1 to TRBJ2-2; D unresolved. The sample comprised PBMCs. The clonotype comes from a man younger than 45 in good health and CMV-seronegative. The CDR3: CASSLNANPRTGELFF. The DNA for the CDR3 is TGCGCCAGCAGCTTGAATGCCAACCCGCGGACCGGGGAGCTGTTTTTT.